What follows describes a single T cell receptor beta chain. A read error may explain this, as a much larger clone is one base away. The source of the sample is a study of blood T cells in healthy people across ages. Germline V CDR1 and CDR2: SGHRS, YFSETQ. This CDR3 spans 17 amino acids. V shed 3 bases and J shed 11 bases, with 29 bases lying between them. PCR was performed a second time for about 7 to 12 cycles using a sample-barcoded 5' primer and a J-beta primer mix. TCRdb re-called the 5' RACE reads through MiXCR, storing one row per CDR3 protein. Counted here are approximately 800,000 distinct CDR3 sequences, about 45% occurring once; the ten biggest clones make up 15% to 20%.

Specimen: blood. The chain couples TRBV5-1 to TRBJ2-5; TRBD2 might be the D (9 bases). The clonotype originates from a man aged 80 or over in good health. The CDR3 DNA follows: TGCGCCAGCAGCTCGACAGGGGCACTAGCGGGTTTCAATGAGCAGTACTTC. Encoded protein: CASSSTGALAGFNEQYF.